This entry is about one T cell receptor beta chain. The record originates from a study of blood T cell repertoires in COVID-19. Study in general: The origin of the acute and convalescent COVID-19 samples was the United States, Italy and Spain. T cells, B-cell-depleted T cells, or PBMCs provided the cDNA or gDNA that served as material.

Methods used by the authors: Estimation of nucleated cell counts was performed using reference gene primer amplification. Sequencing was performed with immunoSEQ multiplex PCR; in TCRdb, only in-frame clones are kept and a portion is missing. Clone size and V and J calls were adopted from that table, with D and trimming inferred from the DNA. There are approximately 70,000 clones in the sample; roughly 80% occur only once, and about 4.3% lies in the top ten. The sequenced sample consisted of peripheral blood. The source of this sequence is a woman in her sixties or seventies with acute or convalescent COVID-19.

CDR3 residues: CASSQNYRGSNTEAFF. DNA of the CDR3: TGTGCCAGCAGCCAAAACTACAGGGGCTCGAACACTGAAGCTTTCTTT. The rearrangement joins TRBV4-2 to TRBJ1-1; 7 bases line up with TRBD1. Germline loops: CDR1 LGHNA, CDR2 YNFKEQ. J was trimmed by 1 base and V by 2 bases; bases with no gene match: 7. This CDR3 is 16 amino acids long.